A single T cell receptor beta chain is shown here with its context. Researchers picked out CD4+ and CD8+ T cells from PBMCs by sorting. The source of the sample is a study of CD8+ T cells in alopecia areata. In each case, RNA was isolated and then reverse transcribed into cDNA as the sequencing template. Sequencing was performed with immunoSEQ multiplex PCR; in TCRdb, only in-frame clones are kept and a portion is missing. The sample has about 150,000 clones, about 54% seen once. Sequencing used CD4+ T cells sorted from blood. This TCR was sampled from a human donor in good health.

CDR3 bases: TGTGCCTGGAGTGCGGAGGGCCACAGCTCCTACAATGAGCAGTTCTTC. This translates into CAWSAEGHSSYNEQFF. The J gene is TRBJ2-1, the V gene TRBV30, with D maybe TRBD2 (6 bases). The V and J ends lost 1 base and 0 bases respectively, with 13 bases between them. CDR3 length equals 16 residues. Germline CDR1 GTSNPN, CDR2 SVGIG (reference sequence).